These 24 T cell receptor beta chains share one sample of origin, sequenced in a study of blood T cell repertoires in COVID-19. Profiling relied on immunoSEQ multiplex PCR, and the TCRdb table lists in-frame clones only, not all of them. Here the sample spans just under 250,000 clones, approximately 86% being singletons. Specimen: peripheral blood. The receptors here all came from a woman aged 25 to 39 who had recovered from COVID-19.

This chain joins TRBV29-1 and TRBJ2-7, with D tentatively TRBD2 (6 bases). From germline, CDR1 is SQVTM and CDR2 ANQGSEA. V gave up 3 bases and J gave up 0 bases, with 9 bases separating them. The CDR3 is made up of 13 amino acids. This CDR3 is CSVEGLGSYEQYF. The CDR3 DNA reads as TGCAGCGTTGAGGGACTTGGCTCCTACGAGCAGTACTTC.

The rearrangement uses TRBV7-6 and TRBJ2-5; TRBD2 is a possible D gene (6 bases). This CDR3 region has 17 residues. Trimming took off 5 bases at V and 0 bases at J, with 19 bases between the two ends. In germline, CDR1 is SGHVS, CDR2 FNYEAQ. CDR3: CASSPKSGAKYQETQYF. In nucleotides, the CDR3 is TGTGCCAGCAGCCCAAAATCGGGAGCTAAGTACCAAGAGACCCAGTACTTC.

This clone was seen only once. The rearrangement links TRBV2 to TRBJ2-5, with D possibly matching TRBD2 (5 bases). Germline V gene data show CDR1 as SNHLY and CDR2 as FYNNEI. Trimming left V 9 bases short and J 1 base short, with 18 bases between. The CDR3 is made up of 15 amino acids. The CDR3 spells CASPGLLGGQETQYF. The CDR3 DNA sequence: TGTGCCAGTCCTGGACTTCTCGGAGGCCAAGAGACCCAGTACTTC.

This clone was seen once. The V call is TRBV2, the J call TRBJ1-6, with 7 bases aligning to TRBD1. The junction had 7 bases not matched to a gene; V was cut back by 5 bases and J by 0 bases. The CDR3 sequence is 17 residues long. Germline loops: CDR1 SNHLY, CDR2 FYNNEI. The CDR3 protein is CASSYDRDSSYNSPLHF. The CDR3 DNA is TGTGCCAGCAGTTATGACAGGGACAGCTCCTATAATTCACCCCTCCACTTT.

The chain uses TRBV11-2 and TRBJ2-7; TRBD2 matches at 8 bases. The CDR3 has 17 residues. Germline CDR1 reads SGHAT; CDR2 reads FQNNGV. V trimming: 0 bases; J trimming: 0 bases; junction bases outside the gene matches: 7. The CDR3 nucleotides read TGTGCCAGCAGCTTAGAGCTTAGCGGGGCCAACTCCTACGAGCAGTACTTC. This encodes CASSLELSGANSYEQYF. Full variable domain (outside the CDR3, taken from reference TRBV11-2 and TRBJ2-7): EAGVAQSPRYKIIEKRQSVAFWCNPISGHATLYWYQQILGQGPKLLIQFQNNGVVDDSQLPKDRFSAERLKGVDSTLKIQPAKLEDSAVYLCASSLELSGANSYEQYFGPGTRLTVT.

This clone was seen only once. CDR3 amino acids: CASSRGGRPEAFF. DNA of the CDR3: TGTGCCAGCTCACGTGGAGGGAGACCTGAAGCTTTCTTT. This rearrangement joins TRBV18 to TRBJ1-1; no clear D gene. The CDR3 is 13 amino acids. V lost 4 bases to trimming and J lost 6 bases, with 12 bases between them. Germline CDR1 and CDR2: KGHSH and LQKENI.

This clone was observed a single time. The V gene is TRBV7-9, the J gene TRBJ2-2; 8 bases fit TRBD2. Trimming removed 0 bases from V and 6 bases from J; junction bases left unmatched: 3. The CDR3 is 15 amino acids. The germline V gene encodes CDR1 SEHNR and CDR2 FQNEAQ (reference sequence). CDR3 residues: CASSLATSGAGELFF. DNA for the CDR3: TGTGCCAGCAGCTTAGCAACTAGCGGCGCCGGGGAGCTGTTTTTT.

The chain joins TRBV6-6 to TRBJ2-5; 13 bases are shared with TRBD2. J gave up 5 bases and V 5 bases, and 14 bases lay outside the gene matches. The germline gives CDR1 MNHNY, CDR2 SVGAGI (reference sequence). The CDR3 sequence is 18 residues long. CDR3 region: CASSPLPGLAGARETQYF. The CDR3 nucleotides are TGTGCCAGCAGTCCGCTTCCCGGACTAGCGGGAGCGAGGGAGACCCAGTACTTC.

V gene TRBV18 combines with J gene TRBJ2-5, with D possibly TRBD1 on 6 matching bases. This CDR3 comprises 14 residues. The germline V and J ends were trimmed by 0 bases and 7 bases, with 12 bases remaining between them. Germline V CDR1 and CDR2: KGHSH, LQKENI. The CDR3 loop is CASSPPGTLRTQYF. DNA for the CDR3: TGTGCCAGCTCACCACCGGGGACATTGAGGACCCAGTACTTC.

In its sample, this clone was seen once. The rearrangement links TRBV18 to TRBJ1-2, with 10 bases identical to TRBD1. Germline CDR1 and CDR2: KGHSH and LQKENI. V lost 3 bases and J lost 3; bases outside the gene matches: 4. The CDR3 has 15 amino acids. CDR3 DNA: TGTGCCAGCTCACCGACAGGGGGCTCGGACTATGGCTACACCTTC. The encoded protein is CASSPTGGSDYGYTF.

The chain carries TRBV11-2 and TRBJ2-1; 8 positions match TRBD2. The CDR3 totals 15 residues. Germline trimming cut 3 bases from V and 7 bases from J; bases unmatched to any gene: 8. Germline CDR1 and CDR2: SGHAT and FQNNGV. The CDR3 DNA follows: TGTGCCAGCAGCTTGTTTAGCGGGGCGACTAATGAGCAGTTCTTC. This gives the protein CASSLFSGATNEQFF.

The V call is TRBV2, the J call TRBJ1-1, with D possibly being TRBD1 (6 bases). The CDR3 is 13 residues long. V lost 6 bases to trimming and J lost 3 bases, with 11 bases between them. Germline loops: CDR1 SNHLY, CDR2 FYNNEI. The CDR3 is CASSSDSDTEAFF. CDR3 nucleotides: TGTGCCAGCAGCTCGGACAGTGACACTGAAGCTTTCTTT.

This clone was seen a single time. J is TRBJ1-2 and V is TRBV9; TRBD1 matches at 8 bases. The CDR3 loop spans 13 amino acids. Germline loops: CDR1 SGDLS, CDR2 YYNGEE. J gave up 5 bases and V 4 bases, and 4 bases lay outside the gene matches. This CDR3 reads CASSFDRGYGYTF. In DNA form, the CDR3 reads TGTGCCAGCAGCTTCGACAGGGGATATGGCTACACCTTC.

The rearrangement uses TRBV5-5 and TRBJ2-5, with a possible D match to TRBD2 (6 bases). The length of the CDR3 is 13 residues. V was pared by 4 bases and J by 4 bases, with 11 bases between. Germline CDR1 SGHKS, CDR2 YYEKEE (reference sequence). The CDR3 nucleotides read TGTGCCAGCAGCAGGCTAGCGCTAGAGACCCAGTACTTC. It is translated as CASSRLALETQYF. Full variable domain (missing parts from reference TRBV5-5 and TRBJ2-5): DAGVTQSPTHLIKTRGQQVTLRCSPISGHKSVSWYQQVLGQGPQFIFQYYEKEERGRGNFPDRFSARQFPNYSSELNVNALLLGDSALYLCASSRLALETQYFGPGTRLLVL.

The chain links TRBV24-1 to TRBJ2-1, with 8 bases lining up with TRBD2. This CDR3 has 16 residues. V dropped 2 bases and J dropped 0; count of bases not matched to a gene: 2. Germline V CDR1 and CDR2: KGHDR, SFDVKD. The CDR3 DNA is TGTGCCACCAGTGATTCCGGGGGGGGCTCCTACAATGAGCAGTTCTTC. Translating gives CATSDSGGGSYNEQFF.

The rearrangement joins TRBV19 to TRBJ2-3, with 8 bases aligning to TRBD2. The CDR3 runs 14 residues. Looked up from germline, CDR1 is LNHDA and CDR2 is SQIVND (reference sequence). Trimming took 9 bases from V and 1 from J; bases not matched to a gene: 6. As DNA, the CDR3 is TGTGCCAGCACTAGCGGCTGGGGCACAGATACGCAGTATTTT. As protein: CASTSGWGTDTQYF.

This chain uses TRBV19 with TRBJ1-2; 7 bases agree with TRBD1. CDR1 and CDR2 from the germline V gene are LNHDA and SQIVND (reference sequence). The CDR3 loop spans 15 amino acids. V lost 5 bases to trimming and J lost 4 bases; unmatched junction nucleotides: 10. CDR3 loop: CASSARAGQTYGYTF. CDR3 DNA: TGTGCCAGTAGTGCCCGGGCGGGACAGACCTATGGCTACACCTTC.

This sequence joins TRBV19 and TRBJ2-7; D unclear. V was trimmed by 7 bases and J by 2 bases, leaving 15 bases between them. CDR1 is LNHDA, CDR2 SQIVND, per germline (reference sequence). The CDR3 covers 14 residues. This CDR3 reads CASKSNAATYEQYF. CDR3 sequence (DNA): TGTGCCAGTAAGTCTAACGCCGCTACCTACGAGCAGTACTTC.

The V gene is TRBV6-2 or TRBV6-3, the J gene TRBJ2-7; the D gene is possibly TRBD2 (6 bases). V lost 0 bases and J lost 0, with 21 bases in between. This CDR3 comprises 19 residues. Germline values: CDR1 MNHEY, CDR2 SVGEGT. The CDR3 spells CASSYSVAMGGRSSYEQYF. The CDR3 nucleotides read TGTGCCAGCAGTTACTCGGTGGCGATGGGGGGAAGGAGCTCCTACGAGCAGTACTTC.

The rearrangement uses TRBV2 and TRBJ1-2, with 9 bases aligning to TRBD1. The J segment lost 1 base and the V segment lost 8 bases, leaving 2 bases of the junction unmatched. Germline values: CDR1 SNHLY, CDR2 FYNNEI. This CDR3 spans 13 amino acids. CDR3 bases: TGTGCCAGCGTGGGACAGGGTAACTATGGCTACACCTTC. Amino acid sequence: CASVGQGNYGYTF.

The CDR3 sequence: CASSLGYRGQSNQPQHF. The CDR3 bases are TGTGCCAGCAGTTTGGGGTACAGGGGGCAGAGCAATCAGCCCCAGCATTTT. The J gene is TRBJ1-5, the V gene TRBV27; 9 nucleotides match TRBD1. The CDR3 runs 17 residues. Germline CDR1 is MNHEY and CDR2 is SMNVEV (reference sequence). The junction had 7 bases not matched to a gene; V was cut back by 3 bases and J by 1 base.

This CDR3 reads CASSYLRDRAEETQYF. CDR3 bases: TGTGCCAGCAGCTATCTCCGGGACAGGGCTGAGGAGACCCAGTACTTC. The chain carries TRBV7-8 and TRBJ2-5; the match to TRBD1 covers 9 bases. Germline loops: CDR1 SGHVS, CDR2 FQNEAQ. V was clipped by 4 bases and J by 5 bases; unmatched bases: 11. This CDR3 region has 16 residues.

The CDR3, as DNA: TGTGCCAGCAGCGCGGGGAGGGGCAGGGTGTCTGGCTACACCTTC. It is translated as CASSAGRGRVSGYTF. The chain has TRBV11-2 and TRBJ1-2; possible D gene TRBD1, 5 bases. This CDR3 spans 15 amino acids. V gave up 5 bases and J gave up 7 bases, with 20 bases separating them. Germline assignment: CDR1 SGHAT and CDR2 FQNNGV.

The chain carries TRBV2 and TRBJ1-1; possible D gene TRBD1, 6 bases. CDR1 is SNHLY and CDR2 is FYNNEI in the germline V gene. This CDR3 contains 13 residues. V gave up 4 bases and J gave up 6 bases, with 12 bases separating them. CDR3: CASSVPGVPEAFF. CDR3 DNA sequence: TGTGCCAGCAGTGTTCCAGGGGTCCCTGAAGCTTTCTTT.